The 17 T cell receptor beta chains presented below share a single source sample, sequenced in a study of cytotoxic CD8 clonotypes in ibrutinib-treated CLL. Data came from immunoSEQ multiplex PCR; TCRdb stores just in-frame clones and leaves some out. The sample holds a few hundred thousand clones; 80% are singletons and the top ten take more than 6%. The source material was PBMCs, sampled before ibrutinib treatment. The receptors derive from a human donor with chronic lymphocytic leukemia.

The chain combines TRBV19 with TRBJ2-1; no definite D call. Germline CDR1 reads LNHDA; CDR2 reads SQIVND (reference sequence). V lost 1 base and J 0 bases, leaving 10 bases between the germline ends. The CDR3 runs to 16 residues. CDR3 loop: CASSIGDFSSYNEQFF. CDR3 sequence (DNA): TGTGCCAGTAGTATAGGGGATTTTTCCTCCTACAATGAGCAGTTCTTC.

This chain links TRBV6-1 with TRBJ1-3; D might be TRBD1 (6 bases). Germline V gene lookup returns CDR1 MNHNS and CDR2 SASEGT. CDR3 length: 16 amino acids. V dropped 1 base and J dropped 2 bases, with 12 bases sitting between them. The DNA of the CDR3 is TGTGCCAGCAGTGAAGGTCAGGGGCTGACTGGAAACACCATATATTTT. This encodes CASSEGQGLTGNTIYF.

The chain is built from TRBV6-5 and TRBJ2-6; weak D call: TRBD1 (5 bases). The germline V gene has CDR1 MNHEY and CDR2 SVGAGI. V lost 6 bases and J lost 4, with 10 bases in between. The CDR3 is made up of 14 amino acids. DNA for the CDR3: TGTGCCAGCAGGCAGGGTCTCGGGGCCAACGTCCTGACTTTC. It specifies CASRQGLGANVLTF.

V usage is TRBV5-6 and J usage is TRBJ2-7; no definite D call. The germline CDR1 and CDR2 sequences are SGHDT and YYEEEE. The CDR3 runs to 15 residues. Trimming cost V 3 bases and J 2 bases, with 15 bases left between them. As DNA, the CDR3 is TGTGCCAGCAGCTCCCTTACTACAGTTACCTACGAGCAGTACTTC. Encoded protein: CASSSLTTVTYEQYF. Together with reference TRBV5-6 and TRBJ2-7, the CDR3 gives the full variable domain: DAGVTQSPTHLIKTRGQQVTLRCSPKSGHDTVSWYQQALGQGPQFIFQYYEEEERQRGNFPDRFSGHQFPNYSSELNVNALLLGDSALYLCASSSLTTVTYEQYFGPGTRLTVT.

This rearrangement joins TRBV7-6 to TRBJ1-1; D is unclear. This CDR3 is built from 13 residues. Trimming left V 2 bases short and J 8 bases short, with 12 bases between. Germline CDR1 and CDR2: SGHVS and FNYEAQ. In DNA form, the CDR3 reads TGTGCCAGCAGCTTAAGGACGAACCGAGAAGCTTTCTTT. Residues: CASSLRTNREAFF.

This clone was seen only a few times. V usage is TRBV12-5 and J usage is TRBJ2-1; D unresolved. The germline V and J ends were trimmed by 0 bases and 5 bases, with 2 bases remaining between them. This CDR3 contains 12 residues. Germline V CDR1 and CDR2: LGHNT, FRNRAP. CDR3 coding DNA: TGTGCTAGTGGTTTGGTGCACAATGAGCAGTTCTTC. It specifies CASGLVHNEQFF. Looking up the rest from reference TRBV12-5 and TRBJ2-1 gives the full variable domain: DARVTQTPRHKVTEMGQEVTMRCQPILGHNTVFWYRQTMMQGLELLAYFRNRAPLDDSGMPKDRFSAEMPDATLATLKIQPSEPRDSAVYFCASGLVHNEQFFGPGTRLTVL.

The rearrangement joins TRBV5-6 to TRBJ2-7; D gene uncertain. Trimming stripped 1 base from V and 4 bases from J, with 15 bases between. Germline CDR1 SGHDT, CDR2 YYEEEE. The CDR3 extends over 15 amino acids. The CDR3 region is CASSLLEGSPYEQYF. In DNA, the CDR3 is TGTGCCAGCAGCTTGCTAGAAGGGTCCCCTTACGAGCAGTACTTC.

The genes are TRBV7-9 and TRBJ2-7; D ambiguous. V lost 3 bases, J lost 3 bases, and 15 bases lay in between. CDR3 size: 15 residues. Germline V gives CDR1 SEHNR, CDR2 FQNEAQ (reference sequence). In nucleotides, the CDR3 is TGTGCCAGCAGCTTTACGGGCTCGAGTCTCTACGAGCAGTACTTC. Residues: CASSFTGSSLYEQYF.

V gene TRBV4-1 combines with J gene TRBJ2-3; D may correspond to TRBD1 or TRBD2 (5 bases each). The V gene lost 6 bases and the J gene lost 4 bases, with 11 bases spanning the gap. Per germline, CDR1 MGHRA and CDR2 YSYEKL. CDR3 length: 13 residues. The CDR3 bases are TGCGCCAGCAGTCGAGGGGTTTCAGATACGCAGTATTTT. Its protein product is CASSRGVSDTQYF.

The chain is built from TRBV30 and TRBJ2-2; D ambiguous. The CDR3 loop spans 14 amino acids. The V gene lost 2 bases and the J gene lost 5 bases, with 12 bases spanning the gap. Germline V gene lookup returns CDR1 GTSNPN and CDR2 SVGIG (reference sequence). The CDR3 sequence: CAWSLGSWTGELFF. CDR3 bases: TGTGCCTGGAGTCTGGGCAGTTGGACCGGGGAGCTGTTTTTT. Looking up the rest from reference TRBV30 and TRBJ2-2 gives the full variable domain: SQTIHQWPATLVQPVGSPLSLECTVEGTSNPNLYWYRQAAGRGLQLLFYSVGIGQISSEVPQNLSASRPQDRQFILSSKKLLLSDSGFYLCAWSLGSWTGELFFGEGSRLTVL.

The chain employs TRBV5-1 and TRBJ2-1, with a possible D match to TRBD2 (6 bases). Deletions cut 0 bases from V and 2 bases from J, with 18 bases between. The length of the CDR3 is 18 residues. CDR1 SGHRS and CDR2 YFSETQ come from the germline V gene. CDR3 loop: CASSLGLAQKGTYNEQFF. CDR3 coding DNA: TGCGCCAGCAGCTTGGGCCTAGCGCAAAAAGGGACCTACAATGAGCAGTTCTTC. The full variable domain, in which reference TRBV5-1 and TRBJ2-1 provide the parts outside the CDR3, is KAGVTQTPRYLIKTRGQQVTLSCSPISGHRSVSWYQQTPGQGLQFLFEYFSETQRNKGNFPGRFSGRQFSNSRSEMNVSTLELGDSALYLCASSLGLAQKGTYNEQFFGPGTRLTVL.

The chain employs TRBV7-6 and TRBJ1-1, with 9 positions matching TRBD1. The CDR3 extends over 14 amino acids. The V segment lost 3 bases and the J segment 3 bases; nucleotides outside the gene matches: 2. Germline values: CDR1 SGHVS, CDR2 FNYEAQ. The CDR3, as DNA: TGTGCCAGCAGCTTGGGGACAGGGTACACTGAAGCTTTCTTT. This codes for CASSLGTGYTEAFF.

J is TRBJ1-1 and V is TRBV27; D is unclear. The CDR3 is made up of 13 amino acids. V gave up 3 bases and J gave up 1 base, with 6 bases separating them. Germline values: CDR1 MNHEY, CDR2 SMNVEV (reference sequence). For the CDR3, the DNA is TGTGCCAGCAGTTTCATTGAGAACACTGAAGCTTTCTTT. Its protein is CASSFIENTEAFF.

J is TRBJ2-1 and V is TRBV9; no reliable D call. The CDR3 sequence is 14 residues long. V lost 4 bases, J lost 5 bases, and 13 bases lay in between. Germline-derived CDR1 and CDR2 are SGDLS and YYNGEE. For the CDR3, the DNA is TGTGCCAGCAGCACGGACGGTAGGAACAATGAGCAGTTCTTC. This gives the protein CASSTDGRNNEQFF. Using reference TRBV9 and TRBJ2-1 for the parts outside the CDR3, the full variable domain is DSGVTQTPKHLITATGQRVTLRCSPRSGDLSVYWYQQSLDQGLQFLIQYYNGEERAKGNILERFSAQQFPDLHSELNLSSLELGDSALYFCASSTDGRNNEQFFGPGTRLTVL.

The V and J genes are TRBV18 and TRBJ1-3; no clear D. V was clipped by 6 bases and J by 3 bases, with 12 bases between them. Germline V gene sequence: CDR1 KGHSH, CDR2 LQKENI. CDR3 length: 14 amino acids. The CDR3 sequence is CASSLRVYGNTIYF. Here the CDR3 DNA reads TGTGCCAGCTCCCTTCGGGTGTATGGAAACACCATATATTTT.

The chain joins TRBV15 to TRBJ2-2; D is unclear. Trimming left V 0 bases short and J 0 bases short, with 17 bases between. Germline-derived CDR1 and CDR2 are LNHNV and YYDKDF (reference sequence). This CDR3 is built from 19 residues. The CDR3 region has the DNA TGTGCCACCAGCAGAGATGTCTTCCTAAGGGTCGCGAACACCGGGGAGCTGTTTTTT. Translation gives CATSRDVFLRVANTGELFF. The variable domain in full, with the rest retrieved from reference TRBV15 and TRBJ2-2, is DAMVIQNPRYQVTQFGKPVTLSCSQTLNHNVMYWYQQKSSQAPKLLFHYYDKDFNNEADTPDNFQSRRPNTSFCFLDIRSPGLGDTAMYLCATSRDVFLRVANTGELFFGEGSRLTVL.

CDR3 bases: TGCAGCGTTGTCTCGGGGGGCGCAGACACCGGGGAGCTGTTTTTT. Its translation is CSVVSGGADTGELFF. V and J are TRBV29-1 and TRBJ2-2; D is perhaps TRBD2 (7 bases). From germline, CDR1 is SQVTM and CDR2 ANQGSEA. The CDR3 loop spans 15 amino acids. V lost 4 bases to trimming and J lost 3 bases, with 15 bases between them.